A selection of T cell receptor beta chains follows, all from one sample in a study of graft-versus-host responses after intestinal transplantation. Libraries were prepared by immunoSEQ multiplex PCR; TCRdb keeps only in-frame clonotypes and omits some of them. The table shows over 90,000 clones, with over 75% occurring only once. These receptors' targets are unknown. The input for sequencing was unstimulated CD8+ T cells sorted from spleen or lymph node cells, taken before intestinal transplant. The source is a human donor who received an intestinal transplant. Both conserved end residues are part of each CDR3. Fields, in order: clone size, V gene, D gene, J gene, CDR3 protein, CDR3 DNA. The D gene is left open where the match is weak. Rows give clone size only sometimes, using once, few, many, or a class for an expanded clone.

>-|TRBV5-1|-|TRBJ2-2
CASSHLTAPNTGELFF
TGCGCCAGCAGCCATCTGACAGCCCCGAACACCGGGGAGCTGTTTTTT
>-|TRBV7-9|-|TRBJ2-7
CASSFDRLIYEQYF
TGTGCCAGCAGCTTCGACAGGCTAATCTACGAGCAGTACTTC
>-|TRBV28|TRBD2|TRBJ2-3
CASSRLAGVDTQYF
TGTGCCAGCAGTCGACTAGCGGGAGTAGATACGCAGTATTTT
>-|TRBV28|-|TRBJ1-1
CASSFTANTEAFF
TGTGCCAGCAGTTTCACTGCGAACACTGAAGCTTTCTTT
>-|TRBV13|TRBD2|TRBJ2-3
CASSRSRLADYTDTQYF
TGTGCCAGCAGCCGTTCGAGGCTAGCGGATTACACAGATACGCAGTATTTT
>-|TRBV7-9|TRBD1|TRBJ1-2
CASSPTDRGRNGYTF
TGTGCCAGCAGCCCCACGGACAGGGGGCGAAATGGCTACACCTTC
>-|TRBV18|-|TRBJ1-5
CASSASRDSNQPQHF
TGTGCCAGCTCGGCAAGCCGGGACTCCAATCAGCCCCAGCATTTT
>-|TRBV7-9|-|TRBJ1-1
CASSFPGVKAFF
TGTGCCAGCAGCTTCCCGGGAGTAAAAGCTTTCTTT
>once|TRBV6-5|-|TRBJ1-2
CASSQSTRGFYGYTF
TGTGCCAGCAGTCAGTCTACGCGGGGCTTCTATGGCTACACCTTC
>-|TRBV27|-|TRBJ1-1
CASSGGGPEAFF
TGTGCCAGCAGTGGGGGGGGGCCTGAAGCTTTCTTT
>-|TRBV10-3|-|TRBJ2-7
CAIRQNYEQYF
TGTGCCATCAGACAAAACTACGAGCAGTACTTC
>-|TRBV7-2|-|TRBJ1-2
CAGRLTNYGYTF
TGTGCCGGCCGACTTACTAACTATGGCTACACCTTC
>-|TRBV10-3|TRBD1|TRBJ2-5
CAISEAGTGGPRETQYF
TGTGCCATCAGTGAGGCCGGGACAGGGGGCCCCAGGGAGACCCAGTACTTC
>-|TRBV27|TRBD1|TRBJ2-5
CASSSLGTGAYLADQETQYF
TGTGCCAGCAGTTCACTGGGGACAGGGGCCTACCTAGCGGACCAAGAGACCCAGTACTTC
>-|TRBV27|TRBD1|TRBJ1-2
CASSLGRGQGYTF
TGTGCCAGCAGCCTAGGCAGGGGGCAAGGCTACACCTTC
>-|TRBV6-1|-|TRBJ1-1
CASSEARGTEAFF
TGTGCCAGCAGTGAAGCTCGGGGCACTGAAGCTTTCTTT
>-|TRBV9|-|TRBJ2-7
CASSRRPEGYEQYF
TGTGCCAGCAGCAGAAGACCAGAGGGCTACGAGCAGTACTTC
>-|TRBV7-6|-|TRBJ2-3
CASSLGVGQLTDTQYF
TGTGCCAGCAGCTTAGGGGTGGGCCAACTCACAGATACGCAGTATTTT